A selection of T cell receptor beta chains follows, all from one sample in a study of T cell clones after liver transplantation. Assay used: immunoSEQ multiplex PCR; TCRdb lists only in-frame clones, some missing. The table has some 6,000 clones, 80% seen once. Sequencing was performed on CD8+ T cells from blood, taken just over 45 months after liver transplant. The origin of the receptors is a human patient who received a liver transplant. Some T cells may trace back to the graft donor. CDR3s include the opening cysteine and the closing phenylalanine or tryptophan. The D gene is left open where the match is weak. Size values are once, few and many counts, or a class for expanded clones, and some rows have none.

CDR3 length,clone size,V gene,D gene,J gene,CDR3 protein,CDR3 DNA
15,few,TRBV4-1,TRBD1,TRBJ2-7,CASSYNRGRGYEQYF,TGCGCCAGCAGTTATAACAGGGGACGTGGCTACGAGCAGTACTTC
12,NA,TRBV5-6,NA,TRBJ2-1,CASSFGGHEQFF,TGTGCCAGCAGCTTCGGGGGGCATGAGCAGTTCTTC
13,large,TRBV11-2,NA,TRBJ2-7,CASSSLSHYEQYF,TGTGCCAGCAGCTCCTTATCCCACTACGAGCAGTACTTC
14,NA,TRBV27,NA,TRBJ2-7,CASSLTGLGYEQYF,TGTGCCAGCAGTCTCACAGGATTAGGCTACGAGCAGTACTTC
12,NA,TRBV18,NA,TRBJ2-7,CASSPVAYEQYF,TGTGCCAGCTCACCTGTAGCCTACGAGCAGTACTTC
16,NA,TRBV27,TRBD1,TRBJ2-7,CASSSSTGVLSYEQYF,TGTGCCAGCAGTTCCTCGACAGGGGTTTTATCCTACGAGCAGTACTTC
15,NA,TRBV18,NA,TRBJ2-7,CASSPEPRGSYEQYF,TGTGCCAGCTCACCCGAACCTAGGGGCTCCTACGAGCAGTACTTC
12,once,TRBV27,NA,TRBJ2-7,CASTGRAYEQYF,TGTGCCAGCACCGGGCGTGCCTACGAGCAGTACTTC
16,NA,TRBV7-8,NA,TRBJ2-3,CASSLVRAPTTDTQYF,TGTGCCAGCAGCTTAGTAAGGGCACCCACCACAGATACGCAGTATTTT
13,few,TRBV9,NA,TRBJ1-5,CASSATQGQPQHF,TGTGCCAGCAGCGCCACCCAAGGGCAGCCCCAGCATTTT
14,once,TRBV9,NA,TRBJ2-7,CASSVSGFPYEQYF,TGTGCCAGCAGCGTCTCCGGTTTTCCCTACGAGCAGTACTTC
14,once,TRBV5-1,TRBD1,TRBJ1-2,CASSFTGGGYGYTF,TGCGCCAGCAGTTTCACAGGGGGCGGCTATGGCTACACCTTC
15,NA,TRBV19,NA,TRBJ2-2,CASSIIPYGTGELFF,TGTGCCAGTAGTATCATCCCCTATGGCACCGGGGAGCTGTTTTTT
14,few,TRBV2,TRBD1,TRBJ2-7,CAGAPGTASYEQYF,TGTGCAGGCGCTCCCGGGACAGCTTCCTACGAGCAGTACTTC
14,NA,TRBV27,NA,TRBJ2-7,CASSLVGAALEQYF,TGTGCCAGCAGTTTGGTTGGGGCCGCTCTCGAGCAGTACTTC
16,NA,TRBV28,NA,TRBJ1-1,CASRGGQTTMNTEAFF,TGTGCCAGCAGAGGCGGACAGACCACCATGAACACTGAAGCTTTCTTT
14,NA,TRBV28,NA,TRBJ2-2,CASRRSLPTGELFF,TGTGCCAGCAGAAGATCCCTACCCACCGGGGAGCTGTTTTTT
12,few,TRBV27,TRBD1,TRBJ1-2,CACRGVNYGYTF,TGTGCCTGCAGGGGGGTAAACTATGGCTACACCTTC
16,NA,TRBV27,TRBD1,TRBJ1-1,CASSPRTGPMSTEAFF,TGTGCCAGCAGTCCTCGGACAGGGCCGATGAGCACTGAAGCTTTCTTT
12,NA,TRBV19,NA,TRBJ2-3,CASTPGTDTQYF,TGTGCCAGTACCCCCGGGACAGATACGCAGTATTTT
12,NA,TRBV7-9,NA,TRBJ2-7,CASSLWGSEQYF,TGTGCCAGCAGCTTATGGGGAAGCGAGCAGTACTTC
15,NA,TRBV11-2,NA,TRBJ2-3,CASSLGPTSTDTQYF,TGTGCCAGCAGCTTAGGCCCGACCTCCACAGATACGCAGTATTTT